Listed below are T cell receptor beta chains from one sample, sequenced in a study of shared clonotypes between healthy human individuals. Generated by immunoSEQ multiplex PCR, the TCRdb table keeps only in-frame clones and is missing some. Among over a million clones listed, about 76% were seen once. Sequenced sample: memory CD4+ T cells sorted from blood. The receptor source for this set is a young man in good health. CDR3s include the opening cysteine and the closing phenylalanine or tryptophan. The D gene is left open where the match is weak. A row's size may be missing; if present it is once, few, many or a size class.

v_gene	j_gene	abundance	d_gene	CDR3aa	CDR3nt
TRBV7-6	TRBJ2-2	-	TRBD2	CASSPRTSTGELFF	TGTGCCAGCAGCCCACGGACTAGCACCGGGGAGCTGTTTTTT
TRBV10-1	TRBJ1-1	once	-	CASSESIGPRTEAFF	TGCGCCAGCAGTGAGTCAATCGGACCGCGGACTGAAGCTTTCTTT
TRBV19	TRBJ2-5	once	TRBD1	CASSDRGKQETQYF	TGTGCCAGTTCCGACAGGGGCAAACAAGAGACCCAGTACTTC
TRBV5-1	TRBJ2-7	-	TRBD1	CASSGGQGLGYEQYF	TGCGCCAGCAGCGGTGGACAGGGGTTGGGTTACGAGCAGTACTTC
TRBV7-6	TRBJ2-7	-	-	CASSLGGTASYEQYF	TGTGCCAGCAGCTTAGGCGGGACGGCCTCCTACGAGCAGTACTTC
TRBV10-2	TRBJ1-2	-	-	CASSDPSGAARTF	TGCGCCAGCAGTGACCCGTCAGGGGCCGCTCGCACCTTC
TRBV10-2	TRBJ2-1	-	-	CASGGGVEQFF	TGCGCCAGCGGGGGCGGGGTAGAGCAGTTCTTC
TRBV6-6	TRBJ2-7	-	TRBD1	CASSKHAGTAYEQYF	TGTGCCAGCAGTAAACACGCCGGGACAGCCTACGAGCAGTACTTC
TRBV19	TRBJ1-5	-	-	CASSIQTNQPQHF	TGTGCCAGTAGTATCCAGACCAATCAGCCCCAGCATTTT
TRBV30	TRBJ2-3	few	-	CAWSVRRGTDTQYF	TGTGCCTGGAGTGTGCGGAGGGGCACAGATACGCAGTATTTT
TRBV11-3	TRBJ2-1	-	TRBD1	CASSLVGTGVVNEQFF	TGTGCCAGCAGCTTAGTCGGGACAGGGGTAGTAAATGAGCAGTTCTTC
TRBV2	TRBJ1-1	-	-	CASSDRAGAFF	TGTGCCAGCAGTGACCGGGCGGGAGCTTTCTTT
TRBV6-1	TRBJ1-4	-	TRBD1	CASRDTGGGNEKLFF	TGTGCCAGCAGGGATACAGGGGGCGGTAATGAAAAACTGTTTTTT
TRBV18	TRBJ1-1	-	-	CASSPSEGLSSAFF	TGTGCCAGCTCACCTTCTGAGGGGCTGTCGTCTGCTTTCTTT
TRBV11-1	TRBJ2-1	-	-	CASSERPGNNEQFF	TGTGCCAGCAGCGAGCGACCGGGAAACAATGAGCAGTTCTTC
TRBV7-6	TRBJ2-3	-	TRBD1	CASSPDLGGKSDTQYF	TGTGCCAGCAGCCCGGATTTAGGGGGCAAATCAGATACGCAGTATTTT
TRBV9	TRBJ2-3	-	TRBD2	CASSVQGLAGGFTDTQYF	TGTGCCAGCAGCGTACAAGGTTTAGCGGGGGGGTTCACAGATACGCAGTATTTT
TRBV4-1	TRBJ1-5	-	-	CASSQRTDESNQPQHF	TGCGCCAGCAGCCAACGGACAGATGAGAGCAATCAGCCCCAGCATTTT
TRBV29-1	TRBJ2-3	-	TRBD1	CSVATGVPDTQYF	TGCAGCGTTGCAACAGGGGTTCCAGATACGCAGTATTTT
TRBV18	TRBJ1-6	-	-	CASSPLTGGINSPLHF	TGTGCCAGCTCACCACTTACAGGAGGGATTAATTCACCCCTCCACTTT
TRBV7-9	TRBJ2-7	-	TRBD1	CASSFSGTGNEQYF	TGTGCCAGCAGCTTCTCCGGGACAGGGAACGAGCAGTACTTC
TRBV11-3	TRBJ2-5	-	TRBD2	CASSLDGTNQETQYF	TGTGCCAGCAGCTTAGATGGGACTAACCAAGAGACCCAGTACTTC
TRBV18	TRBJ1-3	-	-	CASSPPNSGAGNTIYF	TGTGCCAGCTCACCACCGAACTCAGGGGCTGGAAACACCATATATTTT
TRBV19	TRBJ2-2	few	-	CASSTQVLTGELFF	TGTGCCAGTAGTACCCAGGTTTTGACCGGGGAGCTGTTTTTT
TRBV7-3	TRBJ2-3	-	TRBD2	CASSINSGGTTDTQYF	TGTGCCAGCAGCATCAATAGCGGGGGGACCACAGATACGCAGTATTTT
TRBV5-1	TRBJ2-5	-	-	CASSAVETQYF	TGCGCCAGCAGCGCAGTAGAGACCCAGTACTTC
TRBV5-6	TRBJ1-5	-	-	CASSFGAGGGNQPQHF	TGTGCCAGCAGCTTTGGGGCGGGAGGCGGCAATCAGCCCCAGCATTTT
TRBV15	TRBJ2-7	few	-	CATSSKARDIIYEQYF	TGTGCCACCAGCAGCAAAGCTCGGGACATAATATACGAGCAGTACTTC
TRBV18	TRBJ2-7	-	-	CASSPPGSYEQYF	TGTGCCAGCTCACCACCGGGGAGCTACGAGCAGTACTTC
TRBV19	TRBJ2-2	-	TRBD1	CASSIGQGAGELFF	TGTGCCAGTAGTATTGGTCAGGGGGCCGGGGAGCTGTTTTTT
TRBV25-1	TRBJ1-6	-	TRBD1	CASTRDRGHHLHF	TGTGCCAGTACCCGGGACAGGGGGCATCACCTCCACTTT
TRBV27	TRBJ2-3	once	TRBD2	CASTENSGGSAGDTQYF	TGTGCCAGCACGGAGAATAGCGGGGGGTCTGCCGGAGATACGCAGTATTTT
TRBV11-3	TRBJ2-7	-	TRBD2	CASSLRTSGVYF	TGTGCCAGCAGCTTACGGACTAGCGGGGTATACTTC
TRBV30	TRBJ1-6	few	-	CAWSVSDGKSPLHF	TGTGCCTGGAGTGTCTCAGACGGTAAATCACCCCTCCACTTT
TRBV6-5	TRBJ1-2	-	-	CASSYQGSGYTF	TGTGCCAGCAGTTACCAGGGGAGCGGCTACACCTTC
TRBV2	TRBJ2-3	once	TRBD2	CASRRSTSGSLDTQYF	TGTGCCAGCAGGAGATCTACTAGCGGGAGTTTAGATACGCAGTATTTT
TRBV6-1	TRBJ1-1	-	TRBD1	CASSENRGRGGTEAFF	TGTGCCAGCAGTGAGAACAGGGGGCGGGGTGGCACTGAAGCTTTCTTT
TRBV29-1	TRBJ2-3	-	TRBD1	CSVGQSVADTQYF	TGCAGCGTGGGACAGTCCGTGGCAGATACGCAGTATTTT
TRBV7-8	TRBJ2-5	-	TRBD1	CASSVDRFSRETQYF	TGTGCCAGCAGCGTGGACAGGTTTTCCCGGGAGACCCAGTACTTC
TRBV7-2	TRBJ2-1	-	-	CASSQVIEQFF	TGTGCCAGCAGCCAGGTTATTGAGCAGTTCTTC
TRBV29-1	TRBJ2-1	-	-	CSAHSQGPNEQFF	TGCAGCGCTCACAGCCAAGGGCCCAATGAGCAGTTCTTC
TRBV30	TRBJ1-5	few	-	CAWSRAPGQPQHF	TGTGCCTGGAGCCGGGCCCCTGGGCAGCCCCAGCATTTT
TRBV19	TRBJ2-5	few	TRBD2	CASSMGSGRAGETQYF	TGTGCCAGTAGTATGGGTAGCGGGAGGGCCGGGGAGACCCAGTACTTC
TRBV6-1	TRBJ1-5	few	-	CASSDQDNQPQHF	TGTGCCAGCAGTGACCAAGACAATCAGCCCCAGCATTTT
TRBV19	TRBJ1-5	few	-	CASSIKDQPQHF	TGTGCCAGTAGTATAAAGGATCAGCCCCAGCATTTT
TRBV29-1	TRBJ2-1	-	TRBD2	CSVGLAGGYEQFF	TGCAGCGTCGGACTAGCGGGAGGGTATGAGCAGTTCTTC
TRBV5-1	TRBJ2-7	-	-	CASSLAGTYEQYF	TGCGCCAGCAGCTTGGCAGGTACCTACGAGCAGTACTTC
TRBV5-1	TRBJ1-5	-	-	CASSLDPGRNQPQHF	TGCGCCAGCAGCTTGGACCCAGGGCGGAATCAGCCCCAGCATTTT
TRBV30	TRBJ1-3	few	TRBD1	CAWNRGSGNTIYF	TGTGCCTGGAACAGGGGCTCTGGAAACACCATATATTTT
TRBV7-9	TRBJ2-7	-	-	CASSPDQHGSYEQYF	TGTGCCAGCAGCCCCGACCAGCACGGATCCTACGAGCAGTACTTC
TRBV27	TRBJ1-2	-	TRBD1	CASTAGGAGGYTF	TGTGCCAGCACCGCAGGGGGCGCGGGTGGCTACACCTTC
TRBV7-8	TRBJ2-1	-	TRBD2	CASSFGTSGGQNEQFF	TGTGCCAGCAGCTTTGGGACTAGCGGGGGTCAAAATGAGCAGTTCTTC
TRBV28	TRBJ1-1	-	-	CASSPTRSPYRAFF	TGTGCCAGCAGTCCCACTCGATCTCCCTATCGAGCTTTCTTT
TRBV19	TRBJ2-5	once	TRBD2	CASSGLAGGMETQYF	TGTGCCAGTAGTGGACTAGCGGGAGGTATGGAGACCCAGTACTTC
TRBV6-5	TRBJ2-7	few	-	CASSYSGGSYEQYF	TGTGCCAGCAGTTACTCGGGCGGCTCCTACGAGCAGTACTTC
TRBV10-2	TRBJ2-3	-	TRBD2	CASGTSGHTSTDTQYF	TGCGCCAGCGGGACTAGCGGGCACACTAGCACAGATACGCAGTATTTT
TRBV12-5	TRBJ2-7	-	TRBD2	CASGLRYWAGTSGTYEQYF	TGTGCTAGTGGTTTGCGGTACTGGGCCGGGACTAGCGGAACCTACGAGCAGTACTTC
TRBV30	TRBJ1-6	-	-	CAWSGIEGSPLHF	TGTGCCTGGTCCGGGATTGAAGGTTCACCCCTCCACTTT
TRBV7-3	TRBJ2-1	-	TRBD2	CASSPGTTNEQFF	TGTGCCAGCAGCCCGGGGACTACCAATGAGCAGTTCTTC